These 30 T cell receptor beta chains were sequenced from one sample in a study of blood T cell repertoires in COVID-19. Profiled with immunoSEQ multiplex PCR; TCRdb holds only in-frame clones, not every one. Of some 150,000 clones listed, more than 70% were seen once; the top ten hold approximately 3%. Sequenced: peripheral blood. These receptors were obtained from a man in his sixties with acute or convalescent COVID-19.

The chain links TRBV25-1 to TRBJ1-5, with D hard to call. Germline-derived CDR1 and CDR2 are MGHDK and SYGVNS. This CDR3 has 13 amino acids. The ends were cut back, 7 bases at V and 5 bases at J, with 12 bases in the middle. CDR3 region: CASNQYGDQPQHF. For the CDR3, the DNA is TGTGCCAGCAATCAATATGGAGATCAGCCCCAGCATTTT.

This chain connects TRBV6-1 to TRBJ1-5; possible D gene TRBD1, 6 bases. The ends were cut back, 4 bases at V and 7 bases at J, with 23 bases in the middle. The CDR3 runs 17 residues. The germline gives CDR1 MNHNS, CDR2 SASEGT. The CDR3 bases are TGTGCCAGCAGTGGAAGAGGTCGCGGGGGCGATGGGCAGCCCCAGCATTTT. Its translation is CASSGRGRGGDGQPQHF.

The V gene is TRBV28, the J gene TRBJ1-3; 8 bases agree with TRBD1. Unmatched junction bases numbered 4, after V lost 6 bases and J lost 0 bases. CDR3 length: 15 residues. The germline V gene has CDR1 MDHEN and CDR2 SYDVKM. CDR3 sequence reads: CASRVTGGSGNTIYF. For the CDR3, the DNA is TGTGCCAGCAGGGTTACAGGGGGCTCTGGAAACACCATATATTTT. Full variable domain (missing parts from reference TRBV28 and TRBJ1-3): DVKVTQSSRYLVKRTGEKVFLECVQDMDHENMFWYRQDPGLGLRLIYFSYDVKMKEKGDIPEGYSVSREKKERFSLILESASTNQTSMYLCASRVTGGSGNTIYFGEGSWLTVV.

This chain links TRBV1 with TRBJ2-2; the DNA was not used to check the table's D call, TRBD2. TRBV1 is described as a pseudogene. The CDR3 contains 17 residues. In DNA, the CDR3 is TGCACCAGCAGCCAAGATCAGGTAGGACTAGTGGGCGGGGAGCTGTTTTTT. Protein product: CTSSQDQVGLVGGELFF.

CDR3: CASSSRTGLNTEAFF. The DNA of the CDR3 is TGCGCCAGCAGCTCGCGGACAGGGTTGAACACTGAAGCTTTCTTT. The chain recombines TRBV5-1 with TRBJ1-1, with 8 bases that match TRBD1. Germline CDR1 and CDR2: SGHRS and YFSETQ. The CDR3 has 15 residues. V shed 3 bases and J 0 bases; nucleotides not matched to a gene: 4.

The chain recombines TRBV7-3 with TRBJ2-1, with D maybe TRBD1 (6 bases). Trimming removed 2 bases from V and 10 bases from J, with 15 bases in between. CDR3 size: 14 residues. CDR1 is SGHTA, CDR2 FQGTGA, per germline. The DNA for the CDR3 is TGTGCCAGCAGCTTAGGGAGTGGGGGCCAGGAGCAGTTCTTC. Translating gives CASSLGSGGQEQFF.

The gene calls are TRBV5-1 and TRBJ2-1; 10 nucleotides line up with TRBD1. The ends lost 4 bases at V and 0 bases at J; junction bases unmatched: 16. There are 20 residues in the CDR3. Germline V gene lookup returns CDR1 SGHRS and CDR2 YFSETQ. The CDR3 nucleotides read TGCGCCAGCAGCCTACCCGACAGGGGGCTAACCGTCAGCTCCTACAATGAGCAGTTCTTC. It yields the protein CASSLPDRGLTVSSYNEQFF.

The CDR3 region has the DNA TGTGCCAGCAGCTACACAGGGGGCGAGTGGGCTTTCTTT. It is translated as CASSYTGGEWAFF. The V and J genes are TRBV2 and TRBJ1-1; 9 bases match TRBD1. This CDR3 is 13 amino acids long. The germline V gene has CDR1 SNHLY and CDR2 FYNNEI. J lost 11 bases, V lost 6 bases, and 10 bases had no gene match.

This rearrangement joins TRBV5-6 to TRBJ1-2; 10 bases are a match to TRBD1. V shed 5 bases and J 6 bases; nucleotides not matched to a gene: 7. The CDR3 loop spans 14 amino acids. The germline CDR1 and CDR2 sequences are SGHDT and YYEEEE. As DNA, the CDR3 is TGTGCCAGCAGTCCGACCGGGACAGGGGATGGCTACACCTTC. Translated: CASSPTGTGDGYTF.

The V gene is TRBV7-9, the J gene TRBJ1-4; 7 bases are shared with TRBD1. J lost 8 bases, V lost 6 bases, and 9 bases had no gene match. This CDR3 has 14 residues. Germline assignment: CDR1 SEHNR and CDR2 FQNEAQ (reference sequence). The CDR3 loop reads CASRKGGVGEKLFF. DNA of the CDR3: TGTGCCAGCAGGAAAGGGGGCGTAGGAGAAAAACTGTTTTTT.

The gene calls are TRBV30 and TRBJ1-1, with unresolved D. Trimming took 5 bases from V and 7 from J, leaving 11 bases between them. CDR1 and CDR2 from the germline V gene are GTSNPN and SVGIG (reference sequence). The CDR3 has 11 amino acids. The CDR3 region is CAWVKQIEAFF. For the CDR3, the DNA is TGTGCCTGGGTAAAACAGATTGAAGCTTTCTTT.

This rearrangement joins TRBV24-1 to TRBJ2-7; 7 bases agree with TRBD1. The CDR3 is made up of 15 amino acids. Germline V gene data show CDR1 as KGHDR and CDR2 as SFDVKD. The junction had 6 bases not matched to a gene; V was cut back by 3 bases and J by 2 bases. The CDR3 sequence: CATSDPRQGAYEQYF. The CDR3 region has the DNA TGTGCCACCAGTGATCCCAGACAGGGCGCCTACGAGCAGTACTTC.

The chain couples TRBV24-1 to TRBJ2-5; TRBD1 is a possible D gene (7 bases). The germline V gene encodes CDR1 KGHDR and CDR2 SFDVKD. CDR3 length equals 16 residues. Trimming took 4 bases from V and 2 from J, leaving 16 bases between them. CDR3 region: CATSDSSGGQQETQYF. CDR3 in DNA: TGTGCCACCAGTGACTCCTCCGGGGGACAGCAAGAGACCCAGTACTTC.

CDR3 DNA: TGTGCCAGCAGCCCACGGGGGACCTCGAACACCGGGGAGCTGTTTTTT. Its protein is CASSPRGTSNTGELFF. V is TRBV9 and J is TRBJ2-2, with TRBD2 as a possible D gene (6 bases). V was cut by 4 bases and J by 0 bases, with 13 bases left in between. This CDR3 is 16 amino acids long. CDR1 and CDR2 (germline): SGDLS, YYNGEE.

This sequence joins TRBV11-3 and TRBJ1-1; perhaps TRBD1 as D (5 bases). Looked up from germline, CDR1 is SGHNT and CDR2 is YENEEA. The ends were cut back, 5 bases at V and 3 bases at J, with 22 bases in the middle. CDR3 length: 17 residues. The CDR3 spells CASSPDSLRVADTEAFF. DNA for the CDR3: TGTGCCAGCAGCCCCGACAGCCTTAGGGTGGCCGACACTGAAGCTTTCTTT.

The V gene is TRBV12-3 or TRBV12-4, the J gene TRBJ2-1, with D tentatively TRBD1 (6 bases). The length of the CDR3 is 13 residues. V was shortened by 6 bases and J by 4 bases, with 10 bases between the two germline ends. The CDR3 is CASRTGLYNEQFF. The CDR3 DNA sequence: TGTGCCAGCAGGACAGGTCTTTACAATGAGCAGTTCTTC.

The chain combines TRBV24-1 with TRBJ2-1, with D unclear. V was cut by 5 bases and J by 2 bases, with 6 bases left in between. Germline V lookup: CDR1 KGHDR, CDR2 SFDVKD. CDR3 size: 13 residues. The CDR3 protein is CATSVRAYNEQFF. The DNA for the CDR3 is TGTGCCACCAGTGTACGGGCCTACAATGAGCAGTTCTTC.

This chain uses TRBV5-5 with TRBJ1-2; D unclear. The CDR3 is 14 amino acids. Germline V gene lookup returns CDR1 SGHKS and CDR2 YYEKEE (reference sequence). V was pared by 3 bases and J by 8 bases, with 17 bases between. CDR3 nucleotides: TGTGCCAGCAGCTGGAGGGCCACACCGGGGGGCTACACCTTC. Translating it yields CASSWRATPGGYTF. Together with reference TRBV5-5 and TRBJ1-2, the CDR3 gives the full variable domain: DAGVTQSPTHLIKTRGQQVTLRCSPISGHKSVSWYQQVLGQGPQFIFQYYEKEERGRGNFPDRFSARQFPNYSSELNVNALLLGDSALYLCASSWRATPGGYTFGSGTRLTVV.

With respect to this clone: A read error may account for a junction end that differs from germline. The chain is built from TRBV24-1 and TRBJ2-1; a weak D match, TRBD2 (6 bases). Germline V gene sequence: CDR1 KGHDR, CDR2 SFDVKD. The CDR3 runs to 12 residues. DNA for the CDR3: TGTGCCACCAGTGATTTTGGGAGGACCCTGGTCTTC. It codes for CATSDFGRTLVF.

This clone was observed a single time. The rearrangement joins TRBV10-2 to TRBJ2-2; a weak D match, TRBD2 (5 bases). Germline V gene data show CDR1 as WSHSY and CDR2 as SAAADI. The CDR3 contains 14 residues. The ends were cut back, 3 bases at V and 5 bases at J, with 10 bases in the middle. Here the CDR3 reads CASSDRGFTGELFF. CDR3 DNA: TGCGCCAGCAGTGATCGGGGTTTTACCGGGGAGCTGTTTTTT.

This clone has more than one count but fewer than ten. The V gene is TRBV9, the J gene TRBJ1-2, with D tentatively TRBD1 (6 bases). The length of the CDR3 is 12 residues. The V end lost 0 bases, the J end lost 11 bases, and 11 bases lay between the germline ends. CDR1 is SGDLS and CDR2 is YYNGEE in the germline V gene. Here the CDR3 reads CASSVVGADYTF. The CDR3, as DNA: TGTGCCAGCAGCGTAGTGGGGGCAGATTACACCTTC. The entire variable domain, with the rest obtained from reference TRBV9 and TRBJ1-2, is as follows: DSGVTQTPKHLITATGQRVTLRCSPRSGDLSVYWYQQSLDQGLQFLIQYYNGEERAKGNILERFSAQQFPDLHSELNLSSLELGDSALYFCASSVVGADYTFGSGTRLTVV.

J is TRBJ2-2 and V is TRBV15, with 8 positions matching TRBD1. V was pared by 1 base and J by 2 bases, with 3 bases of the junction left unmatched. The CDR3 has 16 amino acids. Looked up from germline, CDR1 is LNHNV and CDR2 is YYDKDF (reference sequence). The CDR3 region has the DNA TGTGCCACCAGCAGAGCGGACAGGGATAACACCGGGGAGCTGTTTTTT. It specifies CATSRADRDNTGELFF. The whole variable domain, filled in from reference TRBV15 and TRBJ2-2, reads DAMVIQNPRYQVTQFGKPVTLSCSQTLNHNVMYWYQQKSSQAPKLLFHYYDKDFNNEADTPDNFQSRRPNTSFCFLDIRSPGLGDTAMYLCATSRADRDNTGELFFGEGSRLTVL.

This clone was seen a single time. The rearrangement links TRBV5-1 to TRBJ2-1, with TRBD1 matching 8 bases. V shed 4 bases, J shed 8 bases, and the junction held 5 bases outside the gene matches. The CDR3 loop spans 13 amino acids. Germline V gives CDR1 SGHRS, CDR2 YFSETQ. The CDR3 bases are TGCGCCAGCAGCGGGACAGGTATCGATGAGCAGTTCTTC. It encodes CASSGTGIDEQFF.

In its sample, this clone was seen a few times. The rearrangement joins TRBV19 to TRBJ2-3; D ambiguous. This CDR3 is built from 14 residues. Trimming took off 4 bases at V and 1 base at J, with 9 bases between the two ends. Germline-derived CDR1 and CDR2 are LNHDA and SQIVND (reference sequence). DNA of the CDR3: TGTGCCAGTAGTAGAGCGCTGGGCACAGATACGCAGTATTTT. This encodes CASSRALGTDTQYF. The full variable domain, its missing parts supplied by reference TRBV19 and TRBJ2-3, is DGGITQSPKYLFRKEGQNVTLSCEQNLNHDAMYWYRQDPGQGLRLIYYSQIVNDFQKGDIAEGYSVSREKKESFPLTVTSAQKNPTAFYLCASSRALGTDTQYFGPGTRLTVL.

The chain has TRBV6-5 and TRBJ1-4; maybe TRBD1 (6 bases). In germline, CDR1 is MNHEY, CDR2 SVGAGI. This CDR3 has 11 residues. V shed 9 bases and J shed 5 bases, with 7 bases lying between them. The CDR3 loop is CARDSNEKLFF. The CDR3 bases are TGTGCCAGGGACAGCAATGAAAAACTGTTTTTT.

V usage is TRBV6-2 or TRBV6-3 and J usage is TRBJ2-2, with TRBD1 identical over 8 bases. The V segment lost 6 bases and the J segment 4 bases; nucleotides outside the gene matches: 7. The CDR3 length is 15 residues. Germline CDR1 reads MNHEY; CDR2 reads SVGEGT. CDR3 nucleotide sequence: TGTGCCAGCAGCCTGACAGGGGTTGTCACCGGGGAGCTGTTTTTT. Its translation is CASSLTGVVTGELFF.

The chain employs TRBV5-6 and TRBJ2-3, with 9 nucleotides matching TRBD1. With V trimmed by 4 bases and J by 3 bases, 9 bases remained unmatched. This CDR3 spans 16 amino acids. Per the germline V gene, CDR1 is SGHDT and CDR2 is YYEEEE. For the CDR3, the DNA is TGTGCCAGCAGCAAGGACAGGGGTCCCGAGACAGATACGCAGTATTTT. This codes for CASSKDRGPETDTQYF.

The V and J genes are TRBV5-1 and TRBJ1-2; 8 bases map to TRBD1. Germline assignment: CDR1 SGHRS and CDR2 YFSETQ. V shed 3 bases and J 7 bases; nucleotides not matched to a gene: 11. The CDR3 sequence is 15 residues long. CDR3 region: CASSYSRTGNFGYTF. DNA of the CDR3: TGCGCCAGCAGCTACTCCCGGACAGGGAATTTTGGCTACACCTTC.

This clone has just one count. The gene calls are TRBV5-6 and TRBJ2-5, with D perhaps matching TRBD2 (6 bases). With 0 bases removed from V and 6 bases from J, the gap between germline ends came to 9 bases. The V gene's germline CDR1 is SGHDT and CDR2 YYEEEE. The CDR3 has 13 residues. The CDR3 DNA is TGTGCCAGCAGCTTGGACCGGGGGAAGACCCAGTACTTC. Encoded protein: CASSLDRGKTQYF.

This clone was seen once. The chain employs TRBV7-2 and TRBJ2-7; D gene ambiguous. This CDR3 is 15 amino acids long. V was clipped by 1 base and J by 5 bases, with 15 bases between them. Germline assignment: CDR1 SGHTA and CDR2 FQGNSA. DNA for the CDR3: TGTGCCAGCAGCTTAGAACTCCTGCCCACCGACGAGCAGTACTTC. Its protein is CASSLELLPTDEQYF.